These 2 T cell receptor beta chains were all obtained from the same sample, sequenced in a study of blood T cell repertoires in COVID-19. Using immunoSEQ multiplex PCR, the repertoire was profiled, and TCRdb retains in-frame clones only, with some absent. The sample has fewer than 350,000 clones, around 85% seen once. The sequencing sample was made of PBMCs or T cells enriched from blood (not recorded which). The receptors here all came from a woman aged 25-40 years who had been exposed to COVID-19.

The gene calls are TRBV4-2 and TRBJ2-3, with 7 bases lining up with TRBD2. Germline values: CDR1 LGHNA, CDR2 YNFKEQ. Unmatched junction bases numbered 7, after V lost 1 base and J lost 6 bases. CDR3 length equals 15 residues. DNA of the CDR3: TGTGCCAGCAGCCAAGCGGGAGGTGAGTCGGATACGCAGTATTTT. Translated: CASSQAGGESDTQYF.

A few counts support this clone. J is TRBJ1-2 and V is TRBV7-9; the D is unclear. Germline V gives CDR1 SEHNR, CDR2 FQNEAQ (reference sequence). The germline V and J ends were trimmed by 1 base and 1 base, with 10 bases remaining between them. The CDR3 contains 15 residues. CDR3 region: CASSLETDFNYGYTF. The CDR3 coding sequence is TGTGCCAGCAGCTTAGAAACAGATTTTAACTATGGCTACACCTTC.